This T cell receptor beta chain was sequenced for a study of vaccination and CD4 T cells after COVID-19. Study details: Four females and six males made up the convalescents, two of whom were Hispanic.

Once obtained from cultured CD4+ T cells, the DNA was sequenced using the Oncomine TCR Beta short-read assay. TCRdb itself ran the PCR reads through MiXCR, one entry per CDR3 protein. The profile shows about 19,000 distinct CDR3 sequences, about 32% of them singletons. Findings of the study overall: Among those convalescent, a median approximately 83% of reactive clones emerged solely post-vaccination.

Germline CDR1 and CDR2: DFQATT and SNEGSKA (reference sequence). This CDR3 contains 15 residues. The V gene end was trimmed by 1 base and the J gene end by 8 bases; junction bases not matched to a gene: 7. Treatment: approximately nine-day PBMC culture with coronavirus spike peptide pools or control peptides (ViraFEST assay). To note about this clonotype: What it recognizes is unknown.

The sequenced material came from cultured CD4+ T cells from blood. The TCR sequence derives from a human donor with COVID-19. V usage is TRBV20-1 and J usage is TRBJ2-2; TRBD1 aligns across 10 bases. CDR3 in DNA: TGCAGTGCTAGAGCAGGGGACAGGGGAAGGGGGGAGCTGTTTTTT. This sequence encodes CSARAGDRGRGELFF.